This T cell receptor beta chain was recorded in a study of naive and memory T cell subsets. The germline gives CDR1 SEHNR, CDR2 FQNEAQ (reference sequence). Losses at the gene ends were 6 bases for V and 1 base for J; bases not matched to a gene: 6. This CDR3 has 16 residues. Two oligonucleotides, mixed equimolar, formed the beta constant-region primer covering TRBC1 and TRBC2. Ligated cDNA was amplified by four rounds of PCR with nested alpha and beta constant-region primers and SP2. One entry per CDR3 protein results from TCRdb running MiXCR on the UMI-ligation and nested PCR reads. In the table there are 150,000 or so distinct CDR3 sequences, roughly 23% of which are singletons. Study-wide findings and caveats: The power law exponent of TCR abundance differed between naive and memory cells. A few larger clonotypes appeared in naive repertoires, especially CD8, possibly memory cells re-expressing CD45RA. No ground truth validated the naive and memory repertoire findings. In naive cells, over 95% of TCR sequences were seen only once.

In this sample, this clonotype turned up a few times. The antigen is unknown. Cells stained for CD3, CD4, CD8, CD45RA, CD27 and viability were sorted into four CD45RA/CD27 subsets. The source of this sequence is a human donor in good health. Source material: naive CD4+ T cells from blood. This sequence joins TRBV7-9 and TRBJ1-4; the match to TRBD1 covers 9 bases. CDR3: CASRRTGEITNEKLFF. The CDR3 bases are TGTGCCAGCAGGCGGACAGGGGAAATAACTAATGAAAAACTGTTTTTT.